This T cell receptor beta chain was recorded in a study of blood T cell repertoires in COVID-19. The overall study: Sites across the United States, Italy and Spain contributed samples from acute and convalescent COVID-19. The analysed material was cDNA or gDNA that came from T cells, B-cell-depleted T cells, or PBMCs.

V shed 2 bases and J shed 0 bases, with 5 bases lying between them. The CDR3 is made up of 14 amino acids. Germline loops: CDR1 SGHDT, CDR2 YYEEEE. This table comes from immunoSEQ multiplex PCR, and its TCRdb copy is limited to in-frame clones, with some not included. Among about 170,000 clones listed, 75% to 90% were seen once. Study members were between about 18 and 95 years old and lived in approximately 25 US regions. Clinical histories supplied by participants themselves formed the basis of cohort assignment. The sample taken for sequencing was PBMCs or T cells enriched from blood (not recorded which). The receptor was isolated from a woman in her forties or fifties who had recovered from COVID-19. This sequence joins TRBV5-6 and TRBJ1-4; D gene ambiguous. The CDR3 nucleotides are TGTGCCAGCAGCTTCCGAGCAACTAATGAAAAACTGTTTTTT. The encoded protein is CASSFRATNEKLFF.